This is a list of T cell receptor beta chains from one sample in a study of radiation and T cells in renal cell carcinoma. Using immunoSEQ multiplex PCR, the repertoire was profiled, and TCRdb retains in-frame clones only, with some absent. In the table there are roughly 100,000 clones, about 86% of which are singletons. The material was blood, obtained from a patient whose treatment included radiotherapy and nephrectomy. These receptors all stem from a man over 45 with renal cell carcinoma. Both conserved end residues are part of each CDR3. The D gene is left open where the match is weak. Some rows have no size entry. The others give once, few or many, or a class for an expanded clone.

v_gene	d_gene	j_gene	abundance	CDR3nt	CDR3aa
TRBV15	TRBD1	TRBJ1-2	-	TGTGCCACCAGCAGAGATACAGGGGACCCCGGAGGCTACACCTTC	CATSRDTGDPGGYTF
TRBV11-2	TRBD1	TRBJ2-3	-	TGTGCCAGCAGTATGGGACAGTTCACAGATACGCAGTATTTT	CASSMGQFTDTQYF
TRBV9	-	TRBJ1-5	few	TGTGCCAGCAGCGTTGGATATGGTAATCAGCCCCAGCATTTT	CASSVGYGNQPQHF
TRBV6-5	-	TRBJ1-1	-	TGTGCCAGCAGCCGGGGAGGCACTGAAGCTTTCTTT	CASSRGGTEAFF
TRBV9	-	TRBJ2-1	-	TGTGCCAGCAGCGCGTCGTATGAGCAGTTCTTC	CASSASYEQFF
TRBV5-4	-	TRBJ1-5	-	TGTGCCAGCAGCTTGGACCCGGGACAGCCCCAGCATTTT	CASSLDPGQPQHF
TRBV29-1	-	TRBJ1-1	few	TGCAGCGTTGTGCCGGTGAACACTGAAGCTTTCTTT	CSVVPVNTEAFF
TRBV7-2	TRBD2	TRBJ2-5	-	TGTGCCAGCAGCTCAAATTTAGGGACTAGCGGGAGTCGGGAGACCCAGTACTTC	CASSSNLGTSGSRETQYF
TRBV6-5	TRBD2	TRBJ2-5	-	TGTGCCAGCAGCTTAGGACTAGCGGGGGAAGAGACCCAGTACTTC	CASSLGLAGEETQYF
TRBV6-1	-	TRBJ1-5	few	TGTGCCAGCAGTGAAGCCCTAGGGGCAGGTAGCAATCAGCCCCAGCATTTT	CASSEALGAGSNQPQHF
TRBV6-5	-	TRBJ1-2	-	TGTGCCAGCAGACGTACAGGGTTCAATGGCTACACCTTC	CASRRTGFNGYTF
TRBV5-1	-	TRBJ2-2	-	TGCGCCAGCAGGTCAGCACCTCCGAACACCGGGGAGCTGTTTTTT	CASRSAPPNTGELFF
TRBV19	TRBD1	TRBJ1-5	few	TGTGCCAGTAGTCCAGGGGGGTTAGGCAATCAGCCCCAGCATTTT	CASSPGGLGNQPQHF
TRBV4-3	-	TRBJ1-2	-	TGCGCCAGCAGCCAAGATGGGGGTAACTATGGCTACACCTTC	CASSQDGGNYGYTF
TRBV6-6	TRBD1	TRBJ1-1	once	TGTGCCAGCAGGCTGGGACAGGGGGCTACTGAAGCTTTCTTT	CASRLGQGATEAFF
TRBV9	TRBD1	TRBJ2-3	-	TGTGCCAGCAGCCCGCAGACAGGGGGCCAAGATACGCAGTATTTT	CASSPQTGGQDTQYF
TRBV5-1	TRBD1	TRBJ2-5	-	TGCGCCAGCAGCTTGGTCAGGACAGGGAGGGAGACCCAGTACTTC	CASSLVRTGRETQYF
TRBV5-1	TRBD2	TRBJ2-3	-	TGCGCCAGCAGCCGGGGGGAGCGCACAGATACGCAGTATTTT	CASSRGERTDTQYF
TRBV14	-	TRBJ2-1	-	TGTGCCAGCAGCCAAGATATGAGACTACCCAACAATGAGCAGTTCTTC	CASSQDMRLPNNEQFF
TRBV18	-	TRBJ1-5	-	TGTGCCAGCTCACCCACCCCGTTCGGCCTCGGGGGTCAGCCCCAGCATTTT	CASSPTPFGLGGQPQHF
TRBV13	-	TRBJ2-5	once	TGTGCCAGCAGCTATACAATGGGGGGTCAAGAGACCCAGTACTTC	CASSYTMGGQETQYF
TRBV6-1	-	TRBJ2-7	-	TGTGCCAGCAGTCGACAGGATGCCTACGAGCAGTACTTC	CASSRQDAYEQYF
TRBV4-3	-	TRBJ1-2	-	TGCGCCAGCAGCCAAGATCCAGACATTAACTATGGCTACACCTTC	CASSQDPDINYGYTF
TRBV19	TRBD1	TRBJ1-1	-	TGTGCCAGTAGAACGACAGGGGGCACTGAAGCTTTCTTT	CASRTTGGTEAFF
TRBV5-4	-	TRBJ1-4	-	TGTGCCAGCAGCTTGGGCCCTGAAGGAGGTGAAAAACTGTTTTTT	CASSLGPEGGEKLFF
TRBV6-6	-	TRBJ2-2	-	TGTGCCAGCAGTTATCCGATGTCAGGGCGTACCGGGGAGCTGTTTTTT	CASSYPMSGRTGELFF
TRBV19	-	TRBJ1-5	-	TGTGCCAGCCACCGGGACACCTATCAGCCCCAGCATTTT	CASHRDTYQPQHF
TRBV5-5	-	TRBJ2-7	-	TGTGCCAGCAGCTCCCCACGCGGGGCGGGCGAGCAGTACTTC	CASSSPRGAGEQYF
TRBV19	-	TRBJ2-2	-	TGTGCCAGCACGGGCGGGGCAGGGGTTCCCGGGGAGCTGTTTTTT	CASTGGAGVPGELFF
TRBV5-1	TRBD2	TRBJ2-2	-	TGCGCCAGCAGCTTGGCTAGCGGGACCCCCGGGGAGCTGTTTTTT	CASSLASGTPGELFF
TRBV5-1	-	TRBJ1-1	-	TGCGCCAGCAGCTCTGGACGTACTATGAACACTGAAGCTTTCTTT	CASSSGRTMNTEAFF
TRBV27	-	TRBJ2-7	once	TGTGCCAGCAGTTTAGGACAGCGCTACGAGCAGTACTTC	CASSLGQRYEQYF
TRBV27	-	TRBJ1-3	-	TGTGCCAGCAGGCCATTGCGGGCCCTTGGAAACACCATATATTTT	CASRPLRALGNTIYF
TRBV5-1	TRBD2	TRBJ2-7	-	TGCGCCAGCAGCTTGGATAGAGCGGGAGTCGACGAGCAGTACTTC	CASSLDRAGVDEQYF
TRBV27	-	TRBJ1-2	-	TGTGCCAGCAGAACCGGGACGGCGGAAGGCTACACCTTC	CASRTGTAEGYTF
TRBV9	TRBD1	TRBJ1-4	-	TGTGCCAGCACCGCATCAACAGGGGCAACTAATGAAAAACTGTTTTTT	CASTASTGATNEKLFF
TRBV5-4	TRBD1	TRBJ1-1	-	TGTGCCAGCAGCCCCCCTCAGGGACAGGGGAACACTGAAGCTTTCTTT	CASSPPQGQGNTEAFF
TRBV7-6	-	TRBJ1-1	-	TGTGCCAGCAGCTTAGCTCCCTTTTGGGGCCCTTTGAACACTGAAGCTTTCTTT	CASSLAPFWGPLNTEAFF
TRBV7-2	-	TRBJ2-5	-	TGTGCCACCCGCCAACCAGGGAAAGAGACCCAGTACTTC	CATRQPGKETQYF
TRBV5-1	-	TRBJ1-2	-	TGCGCCAGCAGCTTGGCCTCGGCAGCTAACTATGGCTACACCTTC	CASSLASAANYGYTF
TRBV5-1	-	TRBJ1-2	-	TGCGCCAGCAGCTTGGCGTGGGAAGCAAGCGGCTACACCTTC	CASSLAWEASGYTF
TRBV7-9	TRBD2	TRBJ2-1	-	TGTGCCAGCAGCTTAAGCCTAGCGGGAAGCTACAATGAGCAGTTCTTC	CASSLSLAGSYNEQFF
TRBV5-5	-	TRBJ1-2	-	TGTGCCAGCAGCCAAAATCCGGGGTACGGCTATGGCTACACCTTC	CASSQNPGYGYGYTF
TRBV29-1	-	TRBJ1-2	-	TGCAGCGTCGCGGCGGACGGACAGTTAGCTAACTATGGCTACACCTTC	CSVAADGQLANYGYTF
TRBV19	-	TRBJ1-5	-	TGTGCCAGTAGTATACTCGGGGGGAGCAATCAGCCCCAGCATTTT	CASSILGGSNQPQHF
TRBV7-3	TRBD1	TRBJ1-2	few	TGTGCCAGCAGCCCCCAGGGGGCCTATGGCTACACCTTC	CASSPQGAYGYTF
TRBV9	TRBD2	TRBJ2-3	-	TGTGCCAGCAGCGTAGCGTGGGAGGGCCGAGGTACGCAGTATTTT	CASSVAWEGRGTQYF
TRBV5-1	-	TRBJ2-3	-	TGCGCCAGCAGCTTCTCAGGGACAGATACGCAGTATTTT	CASSFSGTDTQYF
TRBV5-1	TRBD1	TRBJ1-1	few	TGCGCCAGCAGGGACAGGGAAAACACTGAAGCTTTCTTT	CASRDRENTEAFF
TRBV11-3	-	TRBJ2-3	-	TGTGCCAGCGGGGGAGATACGCAGTATTTT	CASGGDTQYF
TRBV7-2	-	TRBJ2-6	-	TGTGCCAGCAGCCCACACAGTGCCCCGAGCTCTGGGGCCAACGTCCTGACTTTC	CASSPHSAPSSGANVLTF
TRBV10-3	TRBD1	TRBJ2-5	-	TGTGCCATCAGATCCGGGACAGGGGAAGAGACCCAGTACTTC	CAIRSGTGEETQYF
TRBV25-1	TRBD1	TRBJ2-1	once	TGTGCCAGCACCCTTAGAGGGACAGGGGGCATCGATGAGCAGTTCTTC	CASTLRGTGGIDEQFF
TRBV5-1	-	TRBJ2-3	-	TGCGCCAGCAGCTTCAGCACAGATACGCAGTATTTT	CASSFSTDTQYF
TRBV5-1	-	TRBJ1-2	-	TGCGCCAGCAGCCCGCCCGGGGACCACTATGGCTACACCTTC	CASSPPGDHYGYTF
TRBV6-1	TRBD2	TRBJ2-5	-	TGTGCCAGCAAAGCGGGGCAGGTCCAAGAGACCCAGTACTTC	CASKAGQVQETQYF